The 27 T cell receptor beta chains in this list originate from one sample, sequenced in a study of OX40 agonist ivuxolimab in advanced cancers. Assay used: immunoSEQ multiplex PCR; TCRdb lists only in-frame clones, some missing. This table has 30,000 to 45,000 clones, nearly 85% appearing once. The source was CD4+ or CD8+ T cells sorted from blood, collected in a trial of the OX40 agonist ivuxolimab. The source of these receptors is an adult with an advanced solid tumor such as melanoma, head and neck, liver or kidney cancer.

CDR3 residues: CASSWGGRGGELFF. The CDR3 region has the DNA TGTGCCAGCAGTTGGGGGGGGCGCGGCGGGGAGCTGTTTTTT. V and J are TRBV28 and TRBJ2-2; the D gene is possibly TRBD2 (7 bases). The CDR3 consists of 14 residues. Germline V gene lookup returns CDR1 MDHEN and CDR2 SYDVKM. V was clipped by 4 bases and J by 7 bases, with 13 bases between them.

CDR3 amino acids: CASSSRQGGETQYF. In nucleotides, the CDR3 is TGCGCCAGCAGCTCGCGACAGGGAGGGGAGACCCAGTACTTC. The V and J genes are TRBV5-1 and TRBJ2-5; D possibly uses TRBD1 or TRBD2 (7 bases each). The V and J ends lost 3 bases and 5 bases respectively, with 14 bases between them. CDR1 is SGHRS and CDR2 is YFSETQ in the germline V gene. The CDR3 contains 14 residues.

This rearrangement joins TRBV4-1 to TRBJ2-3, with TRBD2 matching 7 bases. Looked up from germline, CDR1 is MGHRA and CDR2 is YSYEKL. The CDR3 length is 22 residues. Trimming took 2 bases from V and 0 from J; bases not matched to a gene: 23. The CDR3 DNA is TGCGCCAGCAGCCAACCGCGTCTAACCCTAGCGGACCAAGGGGCTAGCACAGATACGCAGTATTTT. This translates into CASSQPRLTLADQGASTDTQYF.

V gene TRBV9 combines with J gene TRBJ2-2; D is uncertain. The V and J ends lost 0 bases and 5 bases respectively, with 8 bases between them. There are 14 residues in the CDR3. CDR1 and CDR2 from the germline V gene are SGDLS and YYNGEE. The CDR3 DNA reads TGTGCCAGCAGCGTAGATGGATCTACCGGGGAGCTGTTTTTT. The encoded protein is CASSVDGSTGELFF.

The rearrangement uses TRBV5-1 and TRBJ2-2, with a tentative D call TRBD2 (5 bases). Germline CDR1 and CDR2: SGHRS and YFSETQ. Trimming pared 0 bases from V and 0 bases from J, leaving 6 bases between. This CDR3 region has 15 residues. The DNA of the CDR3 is TGCGCCAGCAGCTTGGGGGAGTCGAACACCGGGGAGCTGTTTTTT. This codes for CASSLGESNTGELFF. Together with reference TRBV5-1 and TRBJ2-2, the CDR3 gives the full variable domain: KAGVTQTPRYLIKTRGQQVTLSCSPISGHRSVSWYQQTPGQGLQFLFEYFSETQRNKGNFPGRFSGRQFSNSRSEMNVSTLELGDSALYLCASSLGESNTGELFFGEGSRLTVL.

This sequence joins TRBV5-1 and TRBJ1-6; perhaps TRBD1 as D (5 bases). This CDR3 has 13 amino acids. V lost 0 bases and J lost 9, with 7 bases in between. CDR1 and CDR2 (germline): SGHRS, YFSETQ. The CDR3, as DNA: TGCGCCAGCAGCTTGGCGGGACGTTCACCCCTCCACTTT. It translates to CASSLAGRSPLHF.

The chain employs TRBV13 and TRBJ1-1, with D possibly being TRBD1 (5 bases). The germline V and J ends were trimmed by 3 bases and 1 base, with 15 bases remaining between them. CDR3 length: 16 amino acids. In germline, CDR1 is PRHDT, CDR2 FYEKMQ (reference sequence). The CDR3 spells CASSFHTGRGNTEAFF. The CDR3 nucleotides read TGTGCCAGCAGCTTTCATACAGGACGGGGGAACACTGAAGCTTTCTTT.

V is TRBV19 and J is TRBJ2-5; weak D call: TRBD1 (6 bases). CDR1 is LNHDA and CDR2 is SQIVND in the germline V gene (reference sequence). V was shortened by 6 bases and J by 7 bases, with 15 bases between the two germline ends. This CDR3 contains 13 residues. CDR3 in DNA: TGTGCCAGTAGAACAGGGCGAATGGGGACCCAGTACTTC. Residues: CASRTGRMGTQYF.

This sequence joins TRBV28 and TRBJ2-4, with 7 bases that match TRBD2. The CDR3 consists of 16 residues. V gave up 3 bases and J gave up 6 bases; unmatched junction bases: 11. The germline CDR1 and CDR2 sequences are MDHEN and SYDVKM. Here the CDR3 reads CASSFYNGGGGNIQYF. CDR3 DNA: TGTGCCAGCAGTTTTTATAATGGCGGCGGGGGAAACATTCAGTACTTC.

The CDR3 DNA sequence: TGCAGCGTTGATAATCTTTATGGGAACACTGAAGCTTTCTTT. Translating it yields CSVDNLYGNTEAFF. The genes are TRBV29-1 and TRBJ1-1; D gene unclear. CDR3 length: 14 residues. Trimming took off 3 bases at V and 1 base at J, with 12 bases between the two ends. Germline V gene sequence: CDR1 SQVTM, CDR2 ANQGSEA.

CDR3 loop: CAIGSTGPNTEAFF. CDR3 DNA: TGTGCCATCGGCTCAACAGGGCCCAACACTGAAGCTTTCTTT. This sequence joins TRBV10-3 and TRBJ1-1; tentatively, D is TRBD1 (6 bases). Germline loops: CDR1 ENHRY, CDR2 SYGVKD. CDR3 length equals 14 residues. V lost 8 bases, J lost 2 bases, and 15 bases lay in between.

The CDR3 DNA reads TGCGCCAGCAGCACCGATAATAATTCACCCCTCCACTTT. Translating it yields CASSTDNNSPLHF. The J gene is TRBJ1-6, the V gene TRBV5-1, with D unresolved. The CDR3 is 13 amino acids. With 4 bases removed from V and 5 bases from J, the gap between germline ends came to 7 bases. Germline loops: CDR1 SGHRS, CDR2 YFSETQ.

CDR3 amino acids: CASSPGHSINQPQHF. DNA of the CDR3: TGTGCCAGTAGTCCAGGGCACTCCATTAATCAGCCCCAGCATTTT. This rearrangement joins TRBV19 to TRBJ1-5, with D possibly matching TRBD1 (5 bases). This CDR3 comprises 15 residues. V lost 5 bases and J 4 bases, leaving 15 bases between the germline ends. Per the germline V gene, CDR1 is LNHDA and CDR2 is SQIVND (reference sequence).

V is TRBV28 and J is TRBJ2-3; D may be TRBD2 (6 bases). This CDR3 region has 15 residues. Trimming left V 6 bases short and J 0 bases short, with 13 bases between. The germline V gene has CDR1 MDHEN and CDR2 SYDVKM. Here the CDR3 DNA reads TGTGCCAGCAGCCCGGGCGGGGCGAGCACAGATACGCAGTATTTT. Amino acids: CASSPGGASTDTQYF.

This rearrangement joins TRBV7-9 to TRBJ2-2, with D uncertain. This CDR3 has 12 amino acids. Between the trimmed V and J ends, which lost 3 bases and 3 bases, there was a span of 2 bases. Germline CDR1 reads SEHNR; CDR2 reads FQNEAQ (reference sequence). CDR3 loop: CASSFHTGELFF. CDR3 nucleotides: TGTGCCAGCAGCTTCCACACCGGGGAGCTGTTTTTT.

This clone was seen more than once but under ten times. The CDR3 nucleotides are TGTGCCAGCAGCCCAGGGAGCTCTGGAAACACCATATATTTT. It translates to CASSPGSSGNTIYF. The chain joins TRBV7-9 to TRBJ1-3; D perhaps matches TRBD1 (5 bases). The germline CDR1 and CDR2 sequences are SEHNR and FQNEAQ (reference sequence). V was shortened by 5 bases and J by 0 bases, with 8 bases between the two germline ends. The CDR3 has 14 amino acids. Looking up the rest from reference TRBV7-9 and TRBJ1-3 gives the full variable domain: DTGVSQNPRHKITKRGQNVTFRCDPISEHNRLYWYRQTLGQGPEFLTYFQNEAQLEKSRLLSDRFSAERPKGSFSTLEIQRTEQGDSAMYLCASSPGSSGNTIYFGEGSWLTVV.

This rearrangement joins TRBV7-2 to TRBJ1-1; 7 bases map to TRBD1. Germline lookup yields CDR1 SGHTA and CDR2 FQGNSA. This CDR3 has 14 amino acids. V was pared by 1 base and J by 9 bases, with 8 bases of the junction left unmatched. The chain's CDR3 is CASSLDRGGNQAFF. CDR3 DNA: TGTGCCAGCAGCTTAGACAGGGGCGGGAATCAAGCTTTCTTT. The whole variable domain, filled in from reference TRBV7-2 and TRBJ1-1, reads GAGVSQSPSNKVTEKGKDVELRCDPISGHTALYWYRQSLGQGLEFLIYFQGNSAPDKSGLPSDRFSAERTGGSVSTLTIQRTQQEDSAVYLCASSLDRGGNQAFFGQGTRLTVV.

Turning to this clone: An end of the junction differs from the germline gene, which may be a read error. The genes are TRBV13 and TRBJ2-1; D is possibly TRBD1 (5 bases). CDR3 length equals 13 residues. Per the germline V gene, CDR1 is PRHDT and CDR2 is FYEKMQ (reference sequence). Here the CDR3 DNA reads TGTGCCAGCAGCGTAGGCCCAGGGAACGAGCAGTTCTTC. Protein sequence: CASSVGPGNEQFF.

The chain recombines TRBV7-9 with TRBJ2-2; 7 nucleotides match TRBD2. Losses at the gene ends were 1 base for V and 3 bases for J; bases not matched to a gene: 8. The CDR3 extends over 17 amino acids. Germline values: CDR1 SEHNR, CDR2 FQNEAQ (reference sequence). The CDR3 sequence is CASSLGFASGYTGELFF. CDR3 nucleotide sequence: TGTGCCAGCAGCTTAGGGTTTGCTAGCGGATACACCGGGGAGCTGTTTTTT.

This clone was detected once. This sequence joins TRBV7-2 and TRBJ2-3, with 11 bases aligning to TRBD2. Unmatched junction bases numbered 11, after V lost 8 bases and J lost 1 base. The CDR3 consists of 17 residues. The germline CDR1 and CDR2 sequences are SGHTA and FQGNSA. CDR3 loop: CASGGVAGGLRTDTQYF. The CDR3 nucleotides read TGTGCCAGCGGAGGGGTAGCGGGAGGGCTTCGCACAGATACGCAGTATTTT.

For the CDR3, the DNA is TGTGCCAGCAGTGACAGGGGGGAAGAGACCCAGTACTTC. Protein sequence: CASSDRGEETQYF. The chain employs TRBV27 and TRBJ2-5, with 9 bases matching TRBD1. The CDR3 loop spans 13 amino acids. The V gene end was trimmed by 5 bases and the J gene end by 3 bases; junction bases not matched to a gene: 1. CDR1 is MNHEY and CDR2 is SMNVEV in the germline V gene (reference sequence).

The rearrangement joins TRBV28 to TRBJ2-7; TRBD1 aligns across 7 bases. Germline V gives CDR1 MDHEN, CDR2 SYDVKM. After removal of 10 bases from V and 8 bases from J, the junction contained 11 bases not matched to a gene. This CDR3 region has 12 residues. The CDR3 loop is CATQGQPAKQYF. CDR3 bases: TGTGCCACCCAGGGACAGCCGGCGAAGCAGTACTTC.

The CDR3 nucleotides read TGTGCCAGCAGCTTGGGGGGGGCGCTGGACACTGAAGCTTTCTTT. As protein: CASSLGGALDTEAFF. The V call is TRBV5-4, the J call TRBJ1-1; TRBD1 might be the D (6 bases). The germline CDR1 and CDR2 sequences are SGHNT and YYREEE (reference sequence). Trimming took off 0 bases at V and 3 bases at J, with 12 bases between the two ends. The CDR3 loop spans 15 amino acids.

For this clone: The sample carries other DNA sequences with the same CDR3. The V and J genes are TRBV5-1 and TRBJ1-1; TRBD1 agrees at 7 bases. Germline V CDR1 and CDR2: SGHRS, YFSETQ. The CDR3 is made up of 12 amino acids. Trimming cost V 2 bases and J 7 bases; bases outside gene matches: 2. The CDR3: CASSLGGLEAFF. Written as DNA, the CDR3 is TGCGCCAGCAGCTTAGGGGGCCTTGAAGCTTTCTTT. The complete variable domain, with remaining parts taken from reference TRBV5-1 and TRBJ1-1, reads KAGVTQTPRYLIKTRGQQVTLSCSPISGHRSVSWYQQTPGQGLQFLFEYFSETQRNKGNFPGRFSGRQFSNSRSEMNVSTLELGDSALYLCASSLGGLEAFFGQGTRLTVV.

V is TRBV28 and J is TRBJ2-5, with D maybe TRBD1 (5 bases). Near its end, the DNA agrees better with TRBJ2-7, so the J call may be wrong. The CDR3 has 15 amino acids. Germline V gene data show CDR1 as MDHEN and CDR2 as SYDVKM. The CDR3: CASPPPGQYSYEQYF. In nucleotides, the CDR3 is TGTGCCAGTCCCCCCCCAGGGCAATACTCCTACGAGCAGTACTTC.

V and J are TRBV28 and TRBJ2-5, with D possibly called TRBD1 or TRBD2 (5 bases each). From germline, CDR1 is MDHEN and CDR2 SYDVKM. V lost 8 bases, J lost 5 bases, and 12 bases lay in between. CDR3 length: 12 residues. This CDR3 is CASGGLKETQYF. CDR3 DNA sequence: TGTGCCAGCGGGGGTTTGAAGGAGACCCAGTACTTC.

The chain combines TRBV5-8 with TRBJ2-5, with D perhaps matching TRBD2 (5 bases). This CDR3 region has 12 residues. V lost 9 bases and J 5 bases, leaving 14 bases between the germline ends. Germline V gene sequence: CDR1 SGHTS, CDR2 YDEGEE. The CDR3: CATRGDAETQYF. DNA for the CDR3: TGTGCCACCCGGGGAGACGCGGAGACCCAGTACTTC. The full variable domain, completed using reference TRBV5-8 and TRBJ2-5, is EAGVTQSPTHLIKTRGQQATLRCSPISGHTSVYWYQQALGLGLQFLLWYDEGEERNRGNFPPRFSGRQFPNYSSELNVNALELEDSALYLCATRGDAETQYFGPGTRLLVL.